The rows below give T cell receptor beta chains drawn from one sample of a study of Ad26.COV2.S vaccination and SARS-CoV-2 variants. Using immunoSEQ multiplex PCR, the repertoire was profiled, and TCRdb retains in-frame clones only, with some absent. Among some 290,000 clones listed, around 84% were seen once. Sequenced here: peripheral blood, sampled in a trial of Ad26.COV2.S vaccine versus placebo. All receptors come from a person aged 18-65 years who received the Ad26.COV2.S COVID-19 vaccine or a placebo. Each CDR3 is given with its conserved first and last residue. A D gene is named only where the DNA matches it firmly. Clone sizes are given selectively: once, few, many, or a class where the clone is expanded.

j_call	clone_size	v_call	d_call	cdr3_nt	cdr3_aa
TRBJ1-2	NA	TRBV12-3/TRBV12-4	TRBD1	TGTGCCAGCAGTTTCCAGGGGGACTATGGCTACACCTTC	CASSFQGDYGYTF
TRBJ1-2	NA	TRBV6-2/TRBV6-3	TRBD1	TGTGCCAGCAGCCGAGGGACAGGGAACTATGGCTACACCTTC	CASSRGTGNYGYTF
TRBJ2-4	NA	TRBV7-8	TRBD2	TGTGCCAGCAGTATGAGGGCGGGAGGGCAATTATGGAACATTCAGTACTTC	CASSMRAGGQLWNIQYF
TRBJ1-3	NA	TRBV18	NA	TGTGCCAGCTCAGAAGGCTCTGGAAACACCATATATTTT	CASSEGSGNTIYF
TRBJ2-1	NA	TRBV6-5	NA	TGTGCCAGCAGTTTAACAAACCGGGATGAGCAGTTCTTC	CASSLTNRDEQFF
TRBJ2-5	few	TRBV18	NA	TGTGCCAGCTCACCCCAGTACCAAGAGACCCAGTACTTC	CASSPQYQETQYF
TRBJ2-4	NA	TRBV6-5	TRBD2	TGTGCCAGCAGTAGCGGGGGGGCTAGAAACATTCAGTACTTC	CASSSGGARNIQYF
TRBJ2-1	NA	TRBV5-5	TRBD2	TGTGCCAGCAGCTTAGGGACTAGCCCCTACAATGAGCAGTTCTTC	CASSLGTSPYNEQFF
TRBJ2-1	NA	TRBV3-1/TRBV3-2	NA	TGTGCCAGCAGCCATGACAGTTACAATGAGCAGTTCTTC	CASSHDSYNEQFF
TRBJ1-1	NA	TRBV9	NA	TGTGCCAGCAGCGTAGGAGGTCTTGATGAAGCTTTCTTT	CASSVGGLDEAFF
TRBJ1-1	NA	TRBV10-3	TRBD1	TGTGCCATCGGGACAGGGAGACTCCCTGAAGCTTTCTTT	CAIGTGRLPEAFF
TRBJ1-5	once	TRBV6-5	NA	TGTGCCAGCAGCTTACAAAACGACAATCAGCCCCAGCATTTT	CASSLQNDNQPQHF
TRBJ2-3	NA	TRBV5-8	NA	TGTGCCAGCAGTAAGGGCAGGGTTAACACAGATACGCAGTATTTT	CASSKGRVNTDTQYF
TRBJ1-1	few	TRBV7-8	NA	TGTGCCAGCGCGTTGGGGCCGGGACAAACGAACACTGAAGCTTTCTTT	CASALGPGQTNTEAFF
TRBJ1-2	NA	TRBV7-8	NA	TGTGCCAGCAGCGAACTGGGCTATGGCTACACCTTC	CASSELGYGYTF
TRBJ1-3	NA	TRBV9	TRBD1	TGTGCCAGCAGCCAACGGACAGGGACCTCATCTGGAAACACCATATATTTT	CASSQRTGTSSGNTIYF
TRBJ1-1	NA	TRBV6-6	TRBD1	TGTGCCAGCAGTTACTCATACAGGGGTTCGGACACTGAAGCTTTCTTT	CASSYSYRGSDTEAFF
TRBJ1-1	NA	TRBV9	NA	TGTGCCAGCAGCGTAGATAGTCTTGGGATCATAGGCACTGAAGCTTTCTTT	CASSVDSLGIIGTEAFF
TRBJ2-2	NA	TRBV6-5	NA	TGTGCTACACCGGTGCAGGTTGGGTCCGGGGAGCTGTTTTTT	CATPVQVGSGELFF
TRBJ1-4	NA	TRBV5-1	TRBD1	TGCGCCAGCAGCTTGGGAGGGACAGCCGATGCAACTAATGAAAAACTGTTTTTT	CASSLGGTADATNEKLFF
TRBJ2-1	once	TRBV5-4	TRBD1	TGTGCCAGCAGCTTTGACAGGGATGAGCAGTTCTTC	CASSFDRDEQFF
TRBJ1-5	once	TRBV4-3	NA	TGCGCCAGCAGCCAAGATGCGGGAGTACCGCCCCAGCATTTT	CASSQDAGVPPQHF
TRBJ2-6	NA	TRBV5-1	NA	TGCGCCAGCAGCTTACTCCTAGCTGGGGCCAACGTCCTGACTTTC	CASSLLLAGANVLTF
TRBJ2-5	few	TRBV7-2	TRBD2	TGTGCCAGCAGCTTTAGCGGGGGAGAGACCCAGTACTTC	CASSFSGGETQYF
TRBJ2-3	NA	TRBV5-4	NA	TGTGCCAGCAGCCTATTCCTACGCACAGATACGCAGTATTTT	CASSLFLRTDTQYF
TRBJ2-7	few	TRBV27	NA	TGTGCCAGCAGTTTCAGGGAGTCCTACGAGCAGTACTTC	CASSFRESYEQYF
TRBJ2-3	NA	TRBV5-6	TRBD1	TGTGCCAGCAGCCCGGACAGGGTTGGCACAGATACGCAGTATTTT	CASSPDRVGTDTQYF
TRBJ2-2	once	TRBV11-2	NA	TGTGCCAGCAGCTTAGTAGCCGGGGAGCTGTTTTTT	CASSLVAGELFF
TRBJ2-1	once	TRBV5-1	NA	TGCGCCAGCAGCTTGACGGCTTGGAGTGAGCAGTTCTTC	CASSLTAWSEQFF
TRBJ1-1	NA	TRBV30	NA	TGTGCCTGGAGTGTACCCCTCATACGAGGTGAAGCTTTCTTT	CAWSVPLIRGEAFF
TRBJ2-7	NA	TRBV2	NA	TGTGCCAGCAAGGGGCTAGTGAACTACGAGCAGTACTTC	CASKGLVNYEQYF
TRBJ1-2	NA	TRBV5-1	TRBD1	TGCGCCAGCAGCGGCGGACAGGGCGGGTATGGCTACACCTTC	CASSGGQGGYGYTF
TRBJ1-2	NA	TRBV24-1	NA	TGTGCCACCCCTTCACGGGGCTACACCTTC	CATPSRGYTF
TRBJ1-6	NA	TRBV18	TRBD1	TGTGCCAGCTCACAACAAGGGACAGGAGGGGGGTCACCCCTCCACTTT	CASSQQGTGGGSPLHF
TRBJ1-1	NA	TRBV19	NA	TGTGCCAGTAGTATCCCGGACAAGAACACTGAAGCTTTCTTT	CASSIPDKNTEAFF
TRBJ2-2	NA	TRBV5-1	NA	TGCGCCAGCAGCTCCCTAGGACAGAACACCGGGGAGCTGTTTTTT	CASSSLGQNTGELFF
TRBJ1-6	NA	TRBV7-8	TRBD1	TGTGCCAGCAGCTTAAACTTATCCGGGACAGGCAATTCACCCCTCCACTTT	CASSLNLSGTGNSPLHF
TRBJ1-5	NA	TRBV19	NA	TGTGCCAGTAGTATAACAGGGATAAGCAATCAGCCCCAGCATTTT	CASSITGISNQPQHF
TRBJ2-3	NA	TRBV4-3	NA	TGCGCCAGCAGCCAAGAGCACAGGACAGAATACACAGATACGCAGTATTTT	CASSQEHRTEYTDTQYF
TRBJ2-1	NA	TRBV14	TRBD2	TGTGCCAGCAGCCAAGGGACTAGCTCCTACAATGAGCAGTTCTTC	CASSQGTSSYNEQFF
TRBJ2-3	many	TRBV4-1	NA	TGCGCCAGCAGCCAAGGTGCCGGGATCACAGATACGCAGTATTTT	CASSQGAGITDTQYF
TRBJ1-5	NA	TRBV5-8	NA	TGTGCCAGCAGCTTGAACGTCAATCAGCCCCAGCATTTT	CASSLNVNQPQHF
TRBJ1-2	NA	TRBV11-2	TRBD1	TGTGCCAGCAGCTTGGACAGGGTGGCTTCCTATGGCTACACCTTC	CASSLDRVASYGYTF
TRBJ1-1	NA	TRBV28	NA	TGTGCCAGCAGCCTATTAAAGAACACTGAAGCTTTCTTT	CASSLLKNTEAFF
TRBJ2-5	NA	TRBV7-2	TRBD1	TGTGCCAGCAGCTTAAGGGGACAGGGGGAGACCCAGTACTTC	CASSLRGQGETQYF
TRBJ1-4	NA	TRBV25-1	NA	TGTGCCAGCAGTGCAGTGGCGGGCGTGAATGAAAAACTGTTTTTT	CASSAVAGVNEKLFF
TRBJ2-7	NA	TRBV20-1	NA	TGCAGTGCTAGTAATCGGGGGCGAGGATCGGGGCTATACGAGCAGTACTTC	CSASNRGRGSGLYEQYF
TRBJ2-2	once	TRBV7-6	NA	TGTGCCAGCAGCCCGAGAGGTCTTATTGGGACCCCCACCGGGGAGCTGTTTTTT	CASSPRGLIGTPTGELFF
TRBJ1-5	NA	TRBV19	NA	TGTGCCAGTGGAACTCAGCCCCAGCATTTT	CASGTQPQHF
TRBJ2-4	NA	TRBV7-2	TRBD2	TGTGCCAGCAGCTCGCGTCTAGCGGGGGCCTCCCCAATTCAGTACTTC	CASSSRLAGASPIQYF
TRBJ1-5	NA	TRBV19	NA	TGTGCCAGTAGTATCCGCGGCAACCCAAATCAGCCCCAGCATTTT	CASSIRGNPNQPQHF
TRBJ1-2	few	TRBV5-8	TRBD1	TGTGCCAGCAGCTGGGACCACCAGGGGGCCTACACCTTC	CASSWDHQGAYTF
TRBJ1-1	NA	TRBV10-3	NA	TGTGCCATCAAGGGGATGGGGGAAGCTTTCTTT	CAIKGMGEAFF
TRBJ1-1	NA	TRBV5-1	NA	TGCGCCAGCAGCTTGGAACAGGGACTGATGGACACTGAAGCTTTCTTT	CASSLEQGLMDTEAFF
TRBJ2-3	once	TRBV5-1	TRBD2	TGCGCCAGCAGCTTGGGACTAGCGGGGGGGCAGAGGGATACGCAGTATTTT	CASSLGLAGGQRDTQYF
TRBJ2-1	NA	TRBV27	NA	TGTGCCAGCAGTGCGCCCCAGAAGCAGGGTGAGCAGTTCTTC	CASSAPQKQGEQFF